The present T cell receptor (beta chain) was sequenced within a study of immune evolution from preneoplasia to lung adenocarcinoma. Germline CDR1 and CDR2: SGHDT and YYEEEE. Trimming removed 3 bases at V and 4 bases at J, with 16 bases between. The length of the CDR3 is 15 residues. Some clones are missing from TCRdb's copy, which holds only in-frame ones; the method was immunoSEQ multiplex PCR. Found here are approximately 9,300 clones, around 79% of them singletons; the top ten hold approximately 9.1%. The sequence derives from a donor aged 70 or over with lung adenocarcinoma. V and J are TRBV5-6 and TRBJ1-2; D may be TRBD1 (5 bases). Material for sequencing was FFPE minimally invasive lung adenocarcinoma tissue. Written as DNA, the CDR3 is TGTGCCAGCAGCTGGGGGACGGGCCCCAGCTATGGCTACACCTTC. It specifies CASSWGTGPSYGYTF. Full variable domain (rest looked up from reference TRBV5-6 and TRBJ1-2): DAGVTQSPTHLIKTRGQQVTLRCSPKSGHDTVSWYQQALGQGPQFIFQYYEEEERQRGNFPDRFSGHQFPNYSSELNVNALLLGDSALYLCASSWGTGPSYGYTFGSGTRLTVV.